A selection of T cell receptor beta chains follows, all from one sample in a study of vaccination effects on CD4 cells after COVID-19. Only in-frame clones appear in the TCRdb table, and some are missing; sequencing was by immunoSEQ multiplex PCR. The sample records about 11,000 clones, roughly 70% being singletons. Antigens for these TCRs are unknown. Source: CD4+ T cells from PBMCs cultured with HCoV-229E spike peptides, taken before COVID-19 vaccination. All receptors derive from a human donor who received a COVID-19 vaccine. Both conserved end residues are part of each CDR3. Fields, in order: clone size, D gene, J gene, V gene, CDR3 protein, CDR3 DNA. D genes are given only for firm matches. Expanded clones get a size class; other rows say once, few or many, or leave the size out.

NA | TRBD1 | TRBJ2-1 | TRBV5-1 | CASSWWDRDEQFF | TGCGCCAGCAGCTGGTGGGACAGGGATGAGCAGTTCTTC
NA | NA | TRBJ1-1 | TRBV7-2 | CASSLYKGDTEAFF | TGTGCCAGCAGCTTATATAAGGGCGACACTGAAGCTTTCTTT
NA | NA | TRBJ2-3 | TRBV21-1 | CASSKSRVHSDTQYF | TGTGCCAGCAGCAAAAGTAGGGTGCATTCGGATACGCAGTATTTT
once | NA | TRBJ2-2 | TRBV12-5 | CASGLGLTGGTGELFF | TGTGCTAGTGGTTTGGGATTGACAGGTGGGACCGGGGAGCTGTTTTTT
NA | NA | TRBJ2-1 | TRBV7-2 | CASSLEGRRINEQFF | TGTGCCAGCAGCTTAGAGGGACGGAGGATAAATGAGCAGTTCTTC
NA | NA | TRBJ1-2 | TRBV15 | CATSRDGAFRDYGYTF | TGTGCCACCAGCAGAGATGGGGCGTTCCGAGACTATGGCTACACCTTC
NA | TRBD2 | TRBJ2-5 | TRBV5-1 | CASSLAIAGGPQETQYF | TGCGCCAGCAGCTTGGCCATAGCGGGGGGGCCCCAAGAGACCCAGTACTTC
NA | NA | TRBJ1-1 | TRBV6-5 | CASSYQLTDTEAFF | TGTGCCAGCAGTTACCAGTTGACGGACACTGAAGCTTTCTTT
NA | NA | TRBJ2-3 | TRBV2 | CASTPSIGRGGTDTQYF | TGTGCCAGCACCCCATCCATCGGGAGAGGGGGCACAGATACGCAGTATTTT
NA | NA | TRBJ1-1 | TRBV6-1 | CASSEDREDTEAFF | TGTGCCAGCAGTGAAGACAGGGAGGACACTGAAGCTTTCTTT
NA | NA | TRBJ1-1 | TRBV7-2 | CASSIERGDTEAFF | TGTGCCAGCAGCATAGAGCGGGGAGACACTGAAGCTTTCTTT
NA | NA | TRBJ1-5 | TRBV7-9 | CASSLALSNQPQHF | TGTGCCAGCAGCTTAGCCCTTAGCAATCAGCCCCAGCATTTT
NA | NA | TRBJ1-1 | TRBV3-1/TRBV3-2 | CASSLPGASWTEAFF | TGTGCCAGCAGCCTACCAGGGGCCTCGTGGACTGAAGCTTTCTTT
once | NA | TRBJ2-1 | TRBV7-3 | CASSLQGGRGVDEQFF | TGTGCCAGCAGCTTACAGGGAGGGAGGGGGGTCGATGAGCAGTTCTTC
NA | TRBD2 | TRBJ2-7 | TRBV7-2 | CASSLVGGLSYEQYF | TGTGCCAGCAGCTTAGTGGGGGGGTTGTCCTACGAGCAGTACTTC
NA | NA | TRBJ2-2 | TRBV9 | CASSLRNGELFF | TGTGCCAGCAGCCTAAGGAACGGGGAGCTGTTTTTT
few | TRBD2 | TRBJ2-7 | TRBV30 | CAWSPLRTSGISGEQYF | TGTGCCTGGAGTCCACTCCGGACTAGCGGGATTTCGGGCGAGCAGTACTTC
NA | NA | TRBJ1-3 | TRBV5-1 | CASSLDQVDSGNTIYF | TGCGCCAGCAGCTTGGACCAGGTTGACTCTGGAAACACCATATATTTT
once | NA | TRBJ1-2 | TRBV30 | CAWIGGAGGYTF | TGTGCCTGGATCGGGGGCGCGGGGGGCTACACCTTC
NA | NA | TRBJ1-3 | TRBV7-8 | CASSPTGSVVSNTIYF | TGTGCCAGCAGCCCTACAGGGTCTGTGGTATCGAACACCATATATTTT
medium-sized | NA | TRBJ2-2 | TRBV19 | CASSRGRGAGWLFF | TGTGCCAGTAGTCGGGGCAGGGGGGCGGGATGGCTGTTTTTT
NA | TRBD1 | TRBJ2-2 | TRBV25-1 | CASNRAGGTGELFF | TGTGCCAGCAATAGGGCAGGGGGCACCGGGGAGCTGTTTTTT
NA | NA | TRBJ1-2 | TRBV28 | CASSLGGRSNYGYTF | TGTGCCAGCAGTTTGGGGGGCAGGAGCAACTATGGCTACACCTTC
NA | NA | TRBJ2-2 | TRBV7-9 | CASSLALNTGELFF | TGTGCCAGCAGCTTAGCCCTGAACACCGGGGAGCTGTTTTTT
NA | TRBD1 | TRBJ1-2 | TRBV7-9 | CASSLGTGDLNGYTF | TGTGCCAGCAGCCTCGGGACAGGGGATTTGAATGGCTACACCTTC
few | TRBD1 | TRBJ1-3 | TRBV2 | CASGGTGEGNTIYF | TGTGCCAGCGGTGGAACAGGGGAAGGAAACACCATATATTTT
NA | NA | TRBJ1-6 | TRBV18 | CASSPGSRSGNSPLHF | TGTGCCAGCTCACCCGGTAGCCGATCGGGGAATTCACCCCTCCACTTT
NA | TRBD2 | TRBJ2-1 | TRBV2 | CASNGLGPYNEQFF | TGTGCCAGCAATGGACTAGGGCCTTACAATGAGCAGTTCTTC
NA | NA | TRBJ2-6 | TRBV15 | CATSRGGTGANVLTF | TGTGCCACCAGCAGGGGGGGCACTGGGGCCAACGTCCTGACTTTC
NA | NA | TRBJ1-1 | TRBV7-9 | CASSSIHVGNTEAFF | TGTGCCAGCAGTTCAATCCACGTGGGGAACACTGAAGCTTTCTTT
NA | TRBD1 | TRBJ1-4 | TRBV7-2 | CASSIGTGEAFF | TGTGCCAGCAGCATCGGGACAGGAGAGGCTTTTTTT
NA | NA | TRBJ1-4 | TRBV4-2 | CASSQERVTNEKLFF | TGTGCCAGCAGCCAAGAAAGGGTAACTAATGAAAAACTGTTTTTT
few | NA | TRBJ2-1 | TRBV7-2 | CASSFYRARNEQFF | TGTGCCAGCAGTTTTTACAGGGCGCGCAATGAGCAGTTCTTC
NA | NA | TRBJ2-7 | TRBV7-6 | CASSQMTGGFHEQYF | TGTGCCAGCAGCCAAATGACAGGAGGGTTTCACGAGCAGTACTTC
once | NA | TRBJ2-7 | TRBV5-1 | CASSLGPGEDEQYF | TGCGCCAGCAGCTTGGGTCCAGGCGAGGACGAGCAGTACTTC
NA | NA | TRBJ2-6 | TRBV7-2 | CASSFGEGGLYGANVLTF | TGTGCCAGCAGCTTTGGAGAAGGAGGGTTGTATGGGGCCAACGTCCTGACTTTC
NA | NA | TRBJ1-4 | TRBV9 | CASSPRLATNEKLFF | TGTGCCAGCAGCCCCCGTCTGGCAACTAATGAAAAACTGTTTTTT
NA | TRBD2 | TRBJ2-4 | TRBV4-2 | CASSQNPGTSAAKNIQYF | TGTGCCAGCAGCCAAAATCCTGGGACTAGCGCCGCCAAAAACATTCAGTACTTC
NA | NA | TRBJ2-7 | TRBV5-8 | CASSSGPEGGYEQYF | TGTGCCAGCAGCTCGGGCCCAGAGGGGGGCTACGAGCAGTACTTC
medium-sized | NA | TRBJ1-5 | TRBV19 | CASSPPGASNQPQHF | TGTGCCAGTAGTCCCCCGGGGGCAAGCAATCAGCCCCAGCATTTT
NA | TRBD2 | TRBJ2-3 | TRBV11-3 | CASAPGLGRDTQYF | TGTGCCAGCGCACCGGGACTAGGAAGGGATACGCAGTATTTT
NA | NA | TRBJ1-5 | TRBV2 | CASTFSGGNQPQHF | TGTGCCAGCACTTTCAGCGGGGGTAATCAGCCCCAGCATTTT
NA | NA | TRBJ2-5 | TRBV28 | CATHEEPPGETQYF | TGTGCCACCCACGAGGAGCCCCCTGGAGAGACCCAGTACTTC
NA | NA | TRBJ2-7 | TRBV6-4 | CASSDVGGKQYF | TGTGCCAGCAGTGACGTGGGGGGAAAGCAGTACTTC
NA | NA | TRBJ1-6 | TRBV6-2/TRBV6-3 | CASSDRDRGRSPLHF | TGTGCCAGCAGTGACCGGGACCGCGGGAGGTCACCCCTCCACTTT
NA | TRBD1 | TRBJ1-1 | TRBV27 | CASSLTGTGGLDTEAFF | TGTGCCAGCAGTTTGACCGGGACAGGGGGCCTGGACACTGAAGCTTTCTTT
NA | NA | TRBJ1-2 | TRBV18 | CASSPIQGKANYGYTF | TGTGCCAGCTCTCCAATTCAGGGGAAAGCTAACTATGGCTACACCTTC
NA | NA | TRBJ2-3 | TRBV7-9 | CASSLDRPPTDTQYF | TGTGCCAGCAGCTTAGACCGGCCCCCCACAGATACGCAGTATTTT
NA | NA | TRBJ1-6 | TRBV3-1/TRBV3-2 | CASSQGRNSPLHF | TGTGCCAGCAGCCAAGGTCGGAATTCACCCCTCCACTTT
NA | TRBD2 | TRBJ2-1 | TRBV19 | CASSIAPPGLAAYNEQFF | TGTGCCAGTAGTATTGCCCCCCCGGGACTAGCGGCTTACAATGAGCAGTTCTTC
few | NA | TRBJ2-5 | TRBV29-1 | CSVAENGGETQYF | TGCAGCGTGGCAGAGAATGGAGGAGAGACCCAGTACTTC
NA | NA | TRBJ2-4 | TRBV30 | CAWSRRARDIQYF | TGTGCCTGGAGTCGACGGGCCAGGGACATTCAGTACTTC